This TCR beta chain was documented in a study of OX40 agonist ivuxolimab in advanced cancers. The data were produced by immunoSEQ multiplex PCR, yet TCRdb's version contains in-frame clones alone and is incomplete. The sample has approximately 78,000 clones, 86% seen once. Germline trimming cut 3 bases from V and 14 bases from J; bases unmatched to any gene: 7. CDR1 and CDR2 (germline): SGDLS, YYNGEE. The CDR3 totals 12 residues. The sample consisted of CD4+ or CD8+ T cells sorted from blood, taken in a trial of the OX40 agonist ivuxolimab. The rearrangement links TRBV9 to TRBJ1-4, with 7 bases lining up with TRBD1. The origin of this receptor is an adult with an advanced solid tumor such as melanoma, head and neck, liver or kidney cancer. The CDR3 region has the DNA TGTGCCAGCAGCGGAGACAGGGAACATCTGTTTTTT. This encodes CASSGDREHLFF.